A single sample is the source of the 5 T cell receptor beta chains below, sequenced in a study of response to subunit inactivated influenza vaccine. TCRdb re-called the RT-PCR reads with MiXCR, one entry per CDR3 protein. The repertoire has 550,000 to 800,000 distinct CDR3 sequences, around 14% of them found once; the top ten carry around 6.5%. Sample: PBMCs from blood, taken 14 days before vaccination. These receptors all stem from a man in his fifties or sixties who received an inactivated influenza vaccine.

This chain connects TRBV4-2 to TRBJ1-2, with D perhaps matching TRBD1 (5 bases). Germline values: CDR1 LGHNA, CDR2 YNFKEQ. V lost 3 bases to trimming and J lost 8 bases, with 13 bases between them. The length of the CDR3 is 13 residues. The CDR3 region has the DNA TGTGCCAGCAGCCATGGCAGGGAGGGAGGCTACACCTTC. Translation: CASSHGREGGYTF.

This clonotype was observed a few times. The V call is TRBV6-4, the J call TRBJ2-1; 9 bases are a match to TRBD2. V lost 4 bases to trimming and J lost 2 bases; unmatched junction nucleotides: 18. Germline CDR1 MRHNA, CDR2 SNTAGT. The length of the CDR3 is 20 residues. CDR3 sequence: CASSAPRLAGTGRPYNEQFF. CDR3 nucleotide sequence: TGTGCCAGCAGTGCTCCTAGGCTAGCGGGGACTGGCAGACCCTACAATGAGCAGTTCTTC.

There are many counts of this clonotype. The genes are TRBV12-3 or TRBV12-4 and TRBJ2-5, with TRBD1 as a possible D gene (6 bases). This CDR3 region has 15 residues. Trimming removed 1 base from V and 2 bases from J, with 11 bases in between. The CDR3 region is CASSLETGIQETQYF. The CDR3 region has the DNA TGTGCCAGCAGTTTAGAAACAGGGATTCAAGAGACCCAGTACTTC.

This clonotype was recorded a few times. The gene calls are TRBV9 and TRBJ2-2; 11 bases map to TRBD2. Germline V gene data show CDR1 as SGDLS and CDR2 as YYNGEE. The CDR3 runs 19 residues. The ends lost 3 bases at V and 1 base at J; junction bases unmatched: 11. CDR3 sequence: CASSERLAGGGGNTGELFF. The CDR3 coding sequence is TGTGCCAGCAGCGAGCGGCTAGCGGGAGGAGGGGGGAACACCGGGGAGCTGTTTTTT.

The V and J genes are TRBV7-9 and TRBJ2-3; perhaps D is TRBD1 or TRBD2 (5 bases each). Looked up from germline, CDR1 is SEHNR and CDR2 is FQNEAQ (reference sequence). The CDR3 extends over 13 amino acids. V was pared by 5 bases and J by 4 bases, with 10 bases between. The CDR3 here is CASSGDVPDTQYF. CDR3 nucleotide sequence: TGTGCCAGCAGCGGGGACGTCCCAGATACGCAGTATTTT.